Given below is one TCR beta chain in context. Trimming removed 5 bases from V and 3 bases from J; junction bases left unmatched: 9. Per germline, CDR1 SGHTA and CDR2 FQGNSA. This CDR3 is 16 amino acids long. TCRdb's copy holds only in-frame clones and misses some; the assay was immunoSEQ multiplex PCR. The sample has fewer than 200,000 clones. The sample belongs to a study of control samples from healthy donors and cancer patients. V gene TRBV7-2 combines with J gene TRBJ1-3; TRBD1 agrees at 8 bases. The receptor was isolated from a woman between 25 and 40 years old in good health. Sequencing used blood. The CDR3 here is CASSPRTGRGGNTIYF. For the CDR3, the DNA is TGTGCCAGCAGCCCTAGGACAGGGAGGGGTGGAAACACCATATATTTT.